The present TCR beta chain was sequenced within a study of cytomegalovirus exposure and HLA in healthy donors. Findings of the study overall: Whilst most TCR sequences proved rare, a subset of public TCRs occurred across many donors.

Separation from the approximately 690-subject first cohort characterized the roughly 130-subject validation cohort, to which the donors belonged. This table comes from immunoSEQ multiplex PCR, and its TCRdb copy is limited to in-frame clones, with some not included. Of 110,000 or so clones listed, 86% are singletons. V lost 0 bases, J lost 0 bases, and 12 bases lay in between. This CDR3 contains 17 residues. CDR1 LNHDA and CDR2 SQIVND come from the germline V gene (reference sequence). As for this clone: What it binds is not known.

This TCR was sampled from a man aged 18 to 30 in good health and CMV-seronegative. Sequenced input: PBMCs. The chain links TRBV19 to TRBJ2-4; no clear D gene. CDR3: CASSIESGTLAKNIQYF. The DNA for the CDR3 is TGTGCCAGTAGTATAGAATCCGGTACTCTAGCCAAAAACATTCAGTACTTC. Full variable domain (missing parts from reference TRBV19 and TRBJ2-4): DGGITQSPKYLFRKEGQNVTLSCEQNLNHDAMYWYRQDPGQGLRLIYYSQIVNDFQKGDIAEGYSVSREKKESFPLTVTSAQKNPTAFYLCASSIESGTLAKNIQYFGAGTRLSVL.